Shown below are 13 T cell receptor beta chains from a single sample sequenced in a study of blood T cell repertoires in COVID-19. Produced via immunoSEQ multiplex PCR; TCRdb's table is partial and in-frame only. The table has under 250,000 clones, more than 75% seen once. Sequenced sample: PBMCs or T cells enriched from blood (not recorded which). These receptors were obtained from a man aged 25 to 45 with acute COVID-19.

The chain links TRBV6-5 to TRBJ1-2; D call uncertain. The V gene's germline CDR1 is MNHEY and CDR2 SVGAGI. V lost 6 bases and J lost 4, with 15 bases in between. The CDR3 is 14 amino acids. CDR3 region: CASSLRSIGYGYTF. The CDR3 nucleotides are TGTGCCAGCAGCCTCCGGAGCATCGGCTATGGCTACACCTTC.

The chain uses TRBV7-3 and TRBJ2-2; 10 bases agree with TRBD1. The CDR3 has 16 residues. Trimming cost V 3 bases and J 7 bases; bases outside gene matches: 8. Per the germline V gene, CDR1 is SGHTA and CDR2 is FQGTGA. CDR3 DNA: TGTGCCAGCAGCTTGTATGGGACAGGGGTAGGCGGGGAGCTGTTTTTT. Translation: CASSLYGTGVGGELFF.

The CDR3 is CASSTGLAMGNEQFF. CDR3 bases: TGTGCCAGTAGTACGGGACTAGCGATGGGCAATGAGCAGTTCTTC. The rearrangement uses TRBV19 and TRBJ2-1, with TRBD2 matching 10 bases. Trimming at V came to 4 bases and at J to 6 bases, leaving 6 bases not matched to a gene. This CDR3 comprises 15 residues. Per germline, CDR1 LNHDA and CDR2 SQIVND (reference sequence). Looking up the rest from reference TRBV19 and TRBJ2-1 gives the full variable domain: DGGITQSPKYLFRKEGQNVTLSCEQNLNHDAMYWYRQDPGQGLRLIYYSQIVNDFQKGDIAEGYSVSREKKESFPLTVTSAQKNPTAFYLCASSTGLAMGNEQFFGPGTRLTVL.

A single count supports this clone. V is TRBV6-1 and J is TRBJ1-5, with 10 bases lining up with TRBD1. V lost 6 bases, J lost 4 bases, and 3 bases stayed unmatched. In germline, CDR1 is MNHNS, CDR2 SASEGT. The CDR3 sequence is 14 residues long. For the CDR3, the DNA is TGTGCCAGCAGAGAGGACAGGGGGAATCAGCCCCAGCATTTT. Protein: CASREDRGNQPQHF.

In its sample, this clone was seen once. The chain uses TRBV7-2 and TRBJ1-5, with D perhaps matching TRBD1 (5 bases). V was cut by 4 bases and J by 6 bases, with 10 bases left in between. The CDR3 runs 13 residues. Looked up from germline, CDR1 is SGHTA and CDR2 is FQGNSA. CDR3 residues: CASSSRVGQPQHF. CDR3 nucleotide sequence: TGTGCCAGCAGCTCCAGGGTGGGTCAGCCCCAGCATTTT.

The CDR3 region is CASSPGGEETQYF. The CDR3 DNA follows: TGTGCCAGCAGCCCTGGGGGCGAGGAGACCCAGTACTTC. The chain recombines TRBV7-3 with TRBJ2-5; possible D gene TRBD1, 6 bases. Germline-derived CDR1 and CDR2 are SGHTA and FQGTGA. V was pared by 5 bases and J by 5 bases, with 12 bases between. The CDR3 sequence is 13 residues long.

V and J are TRBV7-9 and TRBJ2-7, with 7 positions matching TRBD1. V lost 4 bases, J lost 5 bases, and 5 bases stayed unmatched. From germline, CDR1 is SEHNR and CDR2 FQNEAQ (reference sequence). The CDR3 is 13 amino acids. Written as DNA, the CDR3 is TGTGCCAGCAGCTCCCAAGACAGGGACGAGCAGTACTTC. It is translated as CASSSQDRDEQYF.

The rearrangement links TRBV5-6 to TRBJ2-1; 7 bases are shared with TRBD1. The CDR3 sequence is 13 residues long. The germline gives CDR1 SGHDT, CDR2 YYEEEE. V was clipped by 4 bases and J by 2 bases; unmatched bases: 0. CDR3 DNA: TGTGCCAGCAGCGACAGGGCCTACAATGAGCAGTTCTTC. It yields the protein CASSDRAYNEQFF.

The CDR3 DNA follows: TGTGCCACCAGTGATTTTGCGGGTGGTGGCTACACCTTC. Translated: CATSDFAGGGYTF. V gene TRBV24-1 combines with J gene TRBJ1-2; no definite D call. The CDR3 extends over 13 amino acids. Per germline, CDR1 KGHDR and CDR2 SFDVKD. The V and J ends lost 1 base and 7 bases respectively, with 9 bases between them.

The rearrangement joins TRBV1 to TRBJ2-5; no DNA check was done on the table's D call, TRBD2. TRBV1 is a known pseudogene. This CDR3 comprises 17 residues. The CDR3 nucleotides are TGCACCAGCAGCCAAGGAGGGTTGTGGGGGGGCTGGAAGACCCAGTACTTC. Protein: CTSSQGGLWGGWKTQYF.

This clone was observed at least ten times. The chain links TRBV21-1 to TRBJ2-7; the DNA was not used to check the table's D call, TRBD1. TRBV21-1 counts as a pseudogene. The CDR3 is 15 residues long. CDR3: CASSKEGPGGNEQYF. The DNA for the CDR3 is TGTGCCAGCAGCAAAGAGGGTCCAGGGGGGAACGAGCAGTACTTC.

V gene TRBV3-1 (or the pseudogene TRBV3-2) combines with J gene TRBJ1-6, with TRBD1 matching 8 bases. The CDR3 length is 17 residues. V lost 1 base, J lost 3 bases, and 5 bases stayed unmatched. The germline CDR1 and CDR2 sequences are LGHDT and YNNKEL (reference sequence). CDR3 loop: CASSQGGQARYNSPLHF. CDR3 sequence (DNA): TGTGCCAGCAGCCAAGGGGGACAGGCTCGCTATAATTCACCCCTCCACTTT.

As for this clone: Different DNA sequences within this sample yield the same CDR3. The chain combines TRBV28 with TRBJ1-2; D possibly corresponds to TRBD1 (5 bases). The CDR3 totals 14 residues. Germline V gene sequence: CDR1 MDHEN, CDR2 SYDVKM. V dropped 3 bases and J dropped 2 bases, with 10 bases sitting between them. The CDR3 bases are TGTGCCAGCAGTTTCGGCAGGGCGAACTATGGCTACACCTTC. This translates into CASSFGRANYGYTF.